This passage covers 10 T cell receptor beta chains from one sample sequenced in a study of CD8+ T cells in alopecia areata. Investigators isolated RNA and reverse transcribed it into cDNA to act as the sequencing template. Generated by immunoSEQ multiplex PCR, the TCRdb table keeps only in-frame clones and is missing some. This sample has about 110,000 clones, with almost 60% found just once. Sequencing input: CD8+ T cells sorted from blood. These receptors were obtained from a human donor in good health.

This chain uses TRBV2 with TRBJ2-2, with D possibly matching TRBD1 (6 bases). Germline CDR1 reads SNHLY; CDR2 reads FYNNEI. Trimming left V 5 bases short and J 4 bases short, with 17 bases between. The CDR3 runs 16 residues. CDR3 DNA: TGTGCCAGCAGTACAGCCTCAGGACAGACCACCGGGGAGCTGTTTTTT. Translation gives CASSTASGQTTGELFF.

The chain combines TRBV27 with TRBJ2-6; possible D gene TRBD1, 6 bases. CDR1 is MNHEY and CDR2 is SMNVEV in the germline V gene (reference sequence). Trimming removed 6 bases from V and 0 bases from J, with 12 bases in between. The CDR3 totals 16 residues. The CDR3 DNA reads TGTGCCAGCAGCCCAGGACAGATCTCTGGGGCCAACGTCCTGACTTTC. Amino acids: CASSPGQISGANVLTF. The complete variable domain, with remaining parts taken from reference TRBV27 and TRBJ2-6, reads EAQVTQNPRYLITVTGKKLTVTCSQNMNHEYMSWYRQDPGLGLRQIYYSMNVEVTDKGDVPEGYKVSRKEKRNFPLILESPSPNQTSLYFCASSPGQISGANVLTFGAGSRLTVL.

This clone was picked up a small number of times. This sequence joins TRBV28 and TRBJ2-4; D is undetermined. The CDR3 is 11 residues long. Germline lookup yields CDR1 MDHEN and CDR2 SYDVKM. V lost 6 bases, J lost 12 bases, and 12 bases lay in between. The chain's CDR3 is CASSRPGPQYF. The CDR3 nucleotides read TGTGCCAGCAGCCGGCCGGGCCCTCAGTACTTC.

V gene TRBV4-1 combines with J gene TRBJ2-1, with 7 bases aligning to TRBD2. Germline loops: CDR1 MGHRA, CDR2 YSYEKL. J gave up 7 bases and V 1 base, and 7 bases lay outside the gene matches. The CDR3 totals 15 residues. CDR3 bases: TGCGCCAGCAGCCAAGTGGGAGGGTTAAGGAATGAGCAGTTCTTC. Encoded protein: CASSQVGGLRNEQFF.

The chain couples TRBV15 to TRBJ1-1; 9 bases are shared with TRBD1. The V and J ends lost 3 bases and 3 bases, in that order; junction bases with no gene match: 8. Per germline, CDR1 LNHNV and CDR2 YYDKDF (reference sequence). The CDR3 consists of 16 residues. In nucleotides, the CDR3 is TGTGCCACCAGCAGGCCATGGACAGGGGAATACACTGAAGCTTTCTTT. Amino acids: CATSRPWTGEYTEAFF.

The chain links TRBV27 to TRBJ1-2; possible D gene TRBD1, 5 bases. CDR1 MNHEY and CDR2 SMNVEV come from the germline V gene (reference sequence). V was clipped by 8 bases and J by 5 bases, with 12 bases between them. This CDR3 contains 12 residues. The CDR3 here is CASWRQPYGYTF. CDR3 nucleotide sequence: TGTGCCAGCTGGAGACAGCCTTATGGCTACACCTTC.

The CDR3 DNA reads as TGTGCCATAGAGGACAATGAGCAGTTCTTC. Translation: CAIEDNEQFF. The chain joins TRBV7-9 to TRBJ2-1; no reliable D call. The V gene's germline CDR1 is SEHNR and CDR2 FQNEAQ (reference sequence). With 10 bases removed from V and 5 bases from J, the gap between germline ends came to 6 bases. The CDR3 spans 10 residues.

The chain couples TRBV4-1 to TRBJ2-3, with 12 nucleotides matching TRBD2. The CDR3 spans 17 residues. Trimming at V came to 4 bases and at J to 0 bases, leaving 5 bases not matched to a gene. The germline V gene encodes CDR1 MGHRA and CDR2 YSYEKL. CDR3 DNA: TGCGCCAGCAGCCCCCGGACTAGCGGGGATAGCACAGATACGCAGTATTTT. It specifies CASSPRTSGDSTDTQYF.

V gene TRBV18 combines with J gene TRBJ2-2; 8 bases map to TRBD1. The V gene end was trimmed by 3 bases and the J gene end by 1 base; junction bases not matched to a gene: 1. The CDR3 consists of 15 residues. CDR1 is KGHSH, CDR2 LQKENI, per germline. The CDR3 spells CASSPGTGNTGELFF. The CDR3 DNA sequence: TGTGCCAGCTCACCTGGGACAGGGAACACCGGGGAGCTGTTTTTT.

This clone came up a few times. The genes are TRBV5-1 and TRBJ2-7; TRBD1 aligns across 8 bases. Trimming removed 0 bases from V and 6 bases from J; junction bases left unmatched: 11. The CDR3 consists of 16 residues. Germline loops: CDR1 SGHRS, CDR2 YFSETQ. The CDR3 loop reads CASSLDGQGISLEQYF. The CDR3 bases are TGCGCCAGCAGCTTGGACGGACAGGGTATTTCTCTCGAGCAGTACTTC.